What follows are 22 T cell receptor beta chains derived from one specimen sequenced in a study of blood T cell repertoires in COVID-19. Profiling relied on immunoSEQ multiplex PCR, and the TCRdb table lists in-frame clones only, not all of them. The sample gives under 250,000 clones, approximately 85% of which show up once; 5.1% is in the top ten. Sequenced input: peripheral blood. The receptors derive from a man in his forties or fifties with COVID-19, enrolled during active disease.

The V and J genes are TRBV19 and TRBJ1-2; no firm D call. Germline assignment: CDR1 LNHDA and CDR2 SQIVND (reference sequence). The CDR3 runs 11 residues. V was cut by 10 bases and J by 5 bases, with 11 bases left in between. The CDR3 loop is CANEQSYGYTF. The CDR3 DNA reads TGTGCCAATGAACAATCTTATGGCTACACCTTC.

The gene calls are TRBV4-2 and TRBJ2-1; TRBD1 is a possible D gene (5 bases). The germline gives CDR1 LGHNA, CDR2 YNFKEQ. V lost 4 bases to trimming and J lost 6 bases, with 19 bases between them. This CDR3 comprises 16 residues. The CDR3 DNA follows: TGTGCCAGCAGCCCCTCATTAAAGGACAAGATCAATGAGCAGTTCTTC. This sequence encodes CASSPSLKDKINEQFF.

V and J are TRBV10-3 and TRBJ1-1; D not certain. V dropped 3 bases and J dropped 4 bases, with 9 bases sitting between them. The CDR3 is made up of 13 amino acids. The V gene's germline CDR1 is ENHRY and CDR2 SYGVKD. The CDR3 sequence is CAISDGEFTEAFF. The DNA of the CDR3 is TGTGCCATCAGTGATGGGGAGTTCACTGAAGCTTTCTTT.

The chain carries TRBV2 and TRBJ2-7, with 8 nucleotides matching TRBD1. CDR1 is SNHLY, CDR2 FYNNEI, per germline. This CDR3 spans 13 amino acids. After removal of 5 bases from V and 3 bases from J, the junction contained 3 bases not matched to a gene. CDR3 in DNA: TGTGCCAGCAGTCCGGGACAGGTCTACGAGCAGTACTTC. Protein sequence: CASSPGQVYEQYF.

This chain joins TRBV6-5 and TRBJ2-7; 7 bases align to TRBD1. The trim removed 6 bases at V and 0 bases at J, leaving 8 bases unmatched. This CDR3 has 15 residues. The V gene's germline CDR1 is MNHEY and CDR2 SVGAGI. CDR3 in DNA: TGTGCCAGCAGCCCGACAGGGTCAAGCTCCTACGAGCAGTACTTC. Protein: CASSPTGSSSYEQYF.

This chain joins TRBV12-3 or TRBV12-4 and TRBJ1-1, with D perhaps matching TRBD1 (5 bases). Trimming removed 3 bases from V and 10 bases from J, with 12 bases in between. This CDR3 is 12 amino acids long. The CDR3 DNA sequence: TGTGCCAGCAGTTTTGGGGGGGGACGAGCTTTCTTT. Amino acid sequence: CASSFGGGRAFF.

The V gene is TRBV6-5, the J gene TRBJ2-3; 7 nucleotides agree with TRBD2. With 2 bases clipped from V and 4 bases from J, the junction kept 6 bases outside the gene matches. Germline V lookup: CDR1 MNHEY, CDR2 SVGAGI. The CDR3 covers 15 residues. The chain's CDR3 is CASSYGAGIADTQYF. As DNA, the CDR3 is TGTGCCAGCAGTTACGGAGCGGGGATAGCAGATACGCAGTATTTT.

V and J are TRBV6-5 and TRBJ2-3, with 8 bases lining up with TRBD1. From germline, CDR1 is MNHEY and CDR2 SVGAGI. CDR3 length: 15 amino acids. Germline trimming cut 0 bases from V and 7 bases from J; bases unmatched to any gene: 6. CDR3 sequence reads: CASSYSTQGAYTQYF. In DNA form, the CDR3 reads TGTGCCAGCAGTTACTCGACCCAGGGGGCTTATACGCAGTATTTT.

The chain combines TRBV6-2 or TRBV6-3 with TRBJ2-2, with 9 bases identical to TRBD2. Per germline, CDR1 MNHEY and CDR2 SVGEGT. V was clipped by 0 bases and J by 0 bases; unmatched bases: 8. The CDR3 has 19 residues. CDR3 residues: CASSYSRLAGFPNTGELFF. CDR3 bases: TGTGCCAGCAGTTACTCACGGCTAGCGGGGTTTCCGAACACCGGGGAGCTGTTTTTT.

The J gene is TRBJ1-1, the V gene TRBV2; tentatively, D is TRBD1 (6 bases). The V end lost 6 bases, the J end lost 2 bases, and 13 bases lay between the germline ends. CDR3 length equals 14 residues. Germline V gene lookup returns CDR1 SNHLY and CDR2 FYNNEI. The CDR3 sequence is CASSDTGGNTEAFF. The CDR3 DNA reads TGTGCCAGCAGCGATACTGGGGGCAACACTGAAGCTTTCTTT.

The gene calls are TRBV5-8 and TRBJ1-3; no reliable D call. Between the trimmed V and J ends, which lost 4 bases and 3 bases, there was a span of 11 bases. The CDR3 loop spans 14 amino acids. The germline gives CDR1 SGHTS, CDR2 YDEGEE. The DNA of the CDR3 is TGTGCCAGCAGCCGTGGAGGGCTTGGAAACACCATATATTTT. Translation gives CASSRGGLGNTIYF.

The V gene is TRBV3-1 (or the pseudogene TRBV3-2), the J gene TRBJ1-6; D is uncertain. The CDR3 totals 14 residues. Germline CDR1 is LGHDT and CDR2 is YNNKEL (reference sequence). The V gene lost 2 bases and the J gene lost 10 bases, with 12 bases spanning the gap. As DNA, the CDR3 is TGTGCCAGCAGCCAAAGAGGTAGTCAATCACCCCTCCACTTT. Amino acid sequence: CASSQRGSQSPLHF.

This clone came up a few times. CDR3 DNA: TGCGCCAGCACCGCTAGCGGGGGTAATGAGCAGTTCTTC. Translation: CASTASGGNEQFF. The chain joins TRBV10-2 to TRBJ2-1, with 10 bases fitting TRBD2. The CDR3 length is 13 residues. Germline V gene lookup returns CDR1 WSHSY and CDR2 SAAADI. V lost 7 bases, J lost 7 bases, and 4 bases stayed unmatched.

This rearrangement joins TRBV6-5 to TRBJ1-2, with D maybe TRBD1 (5 bases). This CDR3 is built from 14 residues. Germline CDR1 is MNHEY and CDR2 is SVGAGI. The V and J ends lost 6 bases and 3 bases respectively, with 14 bases between them. The CDR3 bases are TGTGCCAGCAGAGCGACGGACACCTACTATGGCTACACCTTC. Translating it yields CASRATDTYYGYTF.

In DNA form, the CDR3 reads TGCGCCAGCAGCTTACAGGGTAGCAATGAGCAGTTCTTC. Amino acids: CASSLQGSNEQFF. V gene TRBV5-1 combines with J gene TRBJ2-1; tentatively, D is TRBD1 (6 bases). The CDR3 totals 13 residues. Germline V gene sequence: CDR1 SGHRS, CDR2 YFSETQ. Between the trimmed V and J ends, which lost 2 bases and 6 bases, there was a span of 9 bases.

The chain uses TRBV9 and TRBJ1-2; D perhaps matches TRBD1 (6 bases). The V end lost 3 bases, the J end lost 5 bases, and 11 bases lay between the germline ends. The CDR3 is 13 residues long. In germline, CDR1 is SGDLS, CDR2 YYNGEE. This chain's CDR3 is CASSALRGYGYTF. In DNA, the CDR3 is TGTGCCAGCAGCGCCCTCAGGGGTTATGGCTACACCTTC.

V gene TRBV7-3 combines with J gene TRBJ2-6; 7 bases line up with TRBD1. The germline gives CDR1 SGHTA, CDR2 FQGTGA. This CDR3 is built from 17 residues. V shed 2 bases and J 1 base; nucleotides not matched to a gene: 5. CDR3 coding DNA: TGTGCCAGCAGCTTAGACAGGGTGGGTTCTGGGGCCAACGTCCTGACTTTC. Translation: CASSLDRVGSGANVLTF.

Only one count was recorded for this clone. Other DNA sequences in the sample encode the same CDR3. The CDR3 DNA is TGCGCCAGCAGCTTGGTTTTGGGCAGTGAGCAGTTCTTC. This gives the protein CASSLVLGSEQFF. The chain carries TRBV5-1 and TRBJ2-1; D remains unclear. CDR3 length: 13 amino acids. Germline CDR1 is SGHRS and CDR2 is YFSETQ. Trimming stripped 0 bases from V and 9 bases from J, with 10 bases between.

This clone was found once. The chain uses TRBV5-5 and TRBJ2-3, with TRBD1 identical over 9 bases. V lost 5 bases to trimming and J lost 7 bases; unmatched junction nucleotides: 11. The germline V gene has CDR1 SGHKS and CDR2 YYEKEE (reference sequence). The CDR3 runs 15 residues. CDR3 sequence (DNA): TGTGCCAGCAGTGATTTCGGGACAGGGTTTAATACGCAGTATTTT. It encodes CASSDFGTGFNTQYF.

This chain uses TRBV12-3 or TRBV12-4 with TRBJ1-1; 7 bases match TRBD1. Trimming at V came to 5 bases and at J to 8 bases, leaving 8 bases not matched to a gene. This CDR3 is 13 amino acids long. Here the CDR3 DNA reads TGTGCCAGCAGTCGGTTCCAGGGGGAGGAAGCTTTCTTT. It specifies CASSRFQGEEAFF.

Remarks on this clone: This sample includes further DNA sequences coding for the same CDR3. V and J are TRBV20-1 and TRBJ2-7; D is unclear. CDR3 size: 11 residues. CDR1 is DFQATT and CDR2 is SNEGSKA in the germline V gene (reference sequence). The V gene lost 1 base and the J gene lost 5 bases, with 6 bases spanning the gap. The CDR3 DNA reads TGCAGTGCTAGAGCGGGTCACGAGCAGTACTTC. Translation: CSARAGHEQYF.

The DNA for the CDR3 is TGTGCCAGCAGTAGAGGATATCGGAATGAGCAGTTCTTC. Protein sequence: CASSRGYRNEQFF. The genes are TRBV6-5 and TRBJ2-1; the D is unclear. This CDR3 spans 13 amino acids. Germline loops: CDR1 MNHEY, CDR2 SVGAGI. Trimming removed 5 bases from V and 7 bases from J, with 12 bases in between.